Only a few counts were recorded for the clone carrying this T cell receptor beta chain. What it recognizes is unknown. This specimen comes from a study of T cell repertoires in cytomegalovirus infection. Study overall: Indicated by public TCR beta signatures were CMV infection and matching HLA type.

Study-wide findings and caveats: Across the ex vivo response, the dominant clonotypes were HLA-C-restricted CMV-specific TCR beta clonotypes.

CDR1 and CDR2 from the germline V gene are LNHDA and SQIVND (reference sequence). V was cut by 1 base and J by 7 bases, with 13 bases left in between. This CDR3 contains 14 residues. TCRdb fed the reads into MiXCR, producing one record per CDR3 protein. The data contain about 130,000 distinct CDR3 sequences, 20% to 30% of them singletons. The chain joins TRBV19 to TRBJ1-2, with D perhaps matching TRBD1 (6 bases). The sequenced sample consisted of PBMCs, sequenced either directly or after in vitro stimulation (not recorded which). The source of this sequence is a human donor in good health (CMV status not recorded). Some clones in this sample may be carry-over from other donors' samples. In DNA, the CDR3 is TGTGCCAGTAGTATAGTCCAGGGGCAGTCTGGCTACACCTTC. This sequence encodes CASSIVQGQSGYTF. Full variable domain (outside the CDR3, taken from reference TRBV19 and TRBJ1-2): DGGITQSPKYLFRKEGQNVTLSCEQNLNHDAMYWYRQDPGQGLRLIYYSQIVNDFQKGDIAEGYSVSREKKESFPLTVTSAQKNPTAFYLCASSIVQGQSGYTFGSGTRLTVV.